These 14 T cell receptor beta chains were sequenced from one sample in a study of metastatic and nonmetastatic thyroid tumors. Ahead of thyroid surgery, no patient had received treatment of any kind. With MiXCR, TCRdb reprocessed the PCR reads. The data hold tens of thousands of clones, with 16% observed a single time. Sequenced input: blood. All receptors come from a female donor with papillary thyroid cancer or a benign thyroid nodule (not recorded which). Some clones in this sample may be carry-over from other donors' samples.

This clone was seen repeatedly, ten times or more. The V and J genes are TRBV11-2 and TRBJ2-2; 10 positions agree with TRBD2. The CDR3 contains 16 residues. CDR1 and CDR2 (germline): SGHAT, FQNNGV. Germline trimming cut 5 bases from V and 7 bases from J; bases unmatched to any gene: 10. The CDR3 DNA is TGTGCCAGCAGCCCGTCGCTAGCGGGAGTAGGCGGGGAGCTGTTTTTT. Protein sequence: CASSPSLAGVGGELFF.

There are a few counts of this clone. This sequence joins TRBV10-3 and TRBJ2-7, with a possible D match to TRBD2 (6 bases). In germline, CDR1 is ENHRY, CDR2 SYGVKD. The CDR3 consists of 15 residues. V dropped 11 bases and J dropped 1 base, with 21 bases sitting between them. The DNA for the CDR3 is TGTGCCTCCTCCCCACGGCGGGAAAGGTCCTACGAGCAGTACTTC. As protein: CASSPRRERSYEQYF.

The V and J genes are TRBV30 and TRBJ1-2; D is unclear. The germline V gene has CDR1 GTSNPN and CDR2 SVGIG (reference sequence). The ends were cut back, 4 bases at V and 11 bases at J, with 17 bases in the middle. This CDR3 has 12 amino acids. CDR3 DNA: TGTGCCTGGACATTATCTTCAACTAGGTACACCTTC. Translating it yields CAWTLSSTRYTF.

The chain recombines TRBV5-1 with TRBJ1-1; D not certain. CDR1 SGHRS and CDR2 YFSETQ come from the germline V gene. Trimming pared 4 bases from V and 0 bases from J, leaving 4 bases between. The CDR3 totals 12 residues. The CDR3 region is CASSGMNTEAFF. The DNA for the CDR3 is TGCGCCAGCAGCGGTATGAACACTGAAGCTTTCTTT.

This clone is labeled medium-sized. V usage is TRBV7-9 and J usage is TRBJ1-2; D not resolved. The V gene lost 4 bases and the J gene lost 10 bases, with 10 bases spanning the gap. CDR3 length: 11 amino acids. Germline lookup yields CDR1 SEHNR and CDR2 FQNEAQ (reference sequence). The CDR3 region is CASSSNIVYTF. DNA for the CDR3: TGTGCCAGCAGCTCTAACATAGTCTACACCTTC. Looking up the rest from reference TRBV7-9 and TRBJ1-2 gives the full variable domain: DTGVSQNPRHKITKRGQNVTFRCDPISEHNRLYWYRQTLGQGPEFLTYFQNEAQLEKSRLLSDRFSAERPKGSFSTLEIQRTEQGDSAMYLCASSSNIVYTFGSGTRLTVV.

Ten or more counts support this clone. CDR3 coding DNA: TGTGCCAGCAGTTACACCCGCGGGGGGGGGGGCTCCTATAATTCACCCCTCCACTTT. Protein: CASSYTRGGGGSYNSPLHF. The chain recombines TRBV6-6 with TRBJ1-6; weak D call: TRBD1 (5 bases). The CDR3 extends over 19 amino acids. Trimming stripped 2 bases from V and 0 bases from J, with 17 bases between. Germline lookup yields CDR1 MNHNY and CDR2 SVGAGI (reference sequence).

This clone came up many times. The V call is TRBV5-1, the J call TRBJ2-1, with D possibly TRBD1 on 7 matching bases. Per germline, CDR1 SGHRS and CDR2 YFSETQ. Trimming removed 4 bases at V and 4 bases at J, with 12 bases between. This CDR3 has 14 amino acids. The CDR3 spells CASSRGTDYNEQFF. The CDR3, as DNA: TGCGCCAGCAGCCGGGGGACAGATTACAATGAGCAGTTCTTC.

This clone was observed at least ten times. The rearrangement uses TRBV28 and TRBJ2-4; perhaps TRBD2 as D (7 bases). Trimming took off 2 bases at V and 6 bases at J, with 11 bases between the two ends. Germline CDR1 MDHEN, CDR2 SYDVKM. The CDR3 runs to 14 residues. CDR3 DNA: TGTGCCAGCAGTTTAGAGGGAGGGGGAAACATTCAGTACTTC. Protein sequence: CASSLEGGGNIQYF.

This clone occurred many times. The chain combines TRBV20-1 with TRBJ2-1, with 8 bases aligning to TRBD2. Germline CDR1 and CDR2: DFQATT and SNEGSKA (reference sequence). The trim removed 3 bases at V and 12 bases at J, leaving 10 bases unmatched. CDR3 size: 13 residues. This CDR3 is CSASGRAGKGQFF. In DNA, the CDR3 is TGCAGTGCTAGCGGGAGGGCGGGAAAAGGGCAGTTCTTC.

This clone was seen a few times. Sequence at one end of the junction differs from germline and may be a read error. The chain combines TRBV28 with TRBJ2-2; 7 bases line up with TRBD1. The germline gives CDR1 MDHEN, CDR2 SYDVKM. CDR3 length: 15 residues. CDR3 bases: TGTGCCGGCAGTTCTACAGGGGAGAGGCCCGGGGAGCTGTTTTTT. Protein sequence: CAGSSTGERPGELFF.

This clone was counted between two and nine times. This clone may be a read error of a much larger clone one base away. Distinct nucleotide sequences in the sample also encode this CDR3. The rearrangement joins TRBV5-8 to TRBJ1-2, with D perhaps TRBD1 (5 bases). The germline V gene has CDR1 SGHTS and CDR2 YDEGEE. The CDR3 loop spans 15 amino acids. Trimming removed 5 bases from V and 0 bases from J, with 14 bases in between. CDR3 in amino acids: CASRRPGTANYGYTF. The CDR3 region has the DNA TGTGCCAGCAGGCGTCCCGGGACTGCTAACTATGGCTACACCTTC. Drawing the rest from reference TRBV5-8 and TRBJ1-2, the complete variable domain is EAGVTQSPTHLIKTRGQQATLRCSPISGHTSVYWYQQALGLGLQFLLWYDEGEERNRGNFPPRFSGRQFPNYSSELNVNALELEDSALYLCASRRPGTANYGYTFGSGTRLTVV.

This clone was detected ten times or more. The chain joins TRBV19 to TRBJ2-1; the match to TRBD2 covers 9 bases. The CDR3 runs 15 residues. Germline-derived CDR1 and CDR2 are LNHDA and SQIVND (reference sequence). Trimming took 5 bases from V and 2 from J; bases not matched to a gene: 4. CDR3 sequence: CASSRAGGTYNEQFF. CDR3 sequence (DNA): TGTGCCAGTAGTCGGGCGGGAGGGACCTACAATGAGCAGTTCTTC.

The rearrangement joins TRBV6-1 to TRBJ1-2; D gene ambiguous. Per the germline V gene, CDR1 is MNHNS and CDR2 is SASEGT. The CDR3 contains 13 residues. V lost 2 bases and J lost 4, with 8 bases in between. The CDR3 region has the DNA TGTGCCAGCAGTGAAATGGGGAGCTATGGCTACACCTTC. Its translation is CASSEMGSYGYTF.

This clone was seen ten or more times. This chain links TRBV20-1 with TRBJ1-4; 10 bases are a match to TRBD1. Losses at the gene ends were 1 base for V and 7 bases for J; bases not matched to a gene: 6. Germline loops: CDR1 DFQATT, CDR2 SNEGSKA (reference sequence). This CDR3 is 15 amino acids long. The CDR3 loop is CSARGPTGGGEKLFF. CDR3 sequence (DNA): TGCAGTGCTAGAGGCCCGACAGGGGGCGGTGAAAAACTGTTTTTT.